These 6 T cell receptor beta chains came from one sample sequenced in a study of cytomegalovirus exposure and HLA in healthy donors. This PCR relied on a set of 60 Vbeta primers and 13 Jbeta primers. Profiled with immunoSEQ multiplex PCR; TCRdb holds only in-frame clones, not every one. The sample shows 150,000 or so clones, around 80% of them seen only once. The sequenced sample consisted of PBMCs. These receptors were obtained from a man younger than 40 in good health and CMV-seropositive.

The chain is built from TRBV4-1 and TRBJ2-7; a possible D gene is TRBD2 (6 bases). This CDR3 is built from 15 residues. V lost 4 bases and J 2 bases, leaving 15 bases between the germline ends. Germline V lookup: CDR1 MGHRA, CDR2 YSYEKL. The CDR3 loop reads CASSLGGMGAYEQYF. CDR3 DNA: TGCGCCAGCAGCCTTGGCGGGATGGGTGCCTACGAGCAGTACTTC.

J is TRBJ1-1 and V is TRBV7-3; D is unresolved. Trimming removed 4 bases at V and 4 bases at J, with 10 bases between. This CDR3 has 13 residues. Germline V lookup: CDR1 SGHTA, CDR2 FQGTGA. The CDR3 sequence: CASSSEVTTEAFF. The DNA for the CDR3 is TGTGCCAGCAGCTCCGAGGTGACCACTGAAGCTTTCTTT. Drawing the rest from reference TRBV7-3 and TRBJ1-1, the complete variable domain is GAGVSQTPSNKVTEKGKYVELRCDPISGHTALYWYRQSLGQGPEFLIYFQGTGAADDSGLPNDRFFAVRPEGSVSTLKIQRTERGDSAVYLCASSSEVTTEAFFGQGTRLTVV.

In DNA, the CDR3 is TGTGCCAGCAGCTTTCAACCCGAGTTAGTCGATGAGCAGTTCTTC. Protein: CASSFQPELVDEQFF. This chain joins TRBV7-2 and TRBJ2-1; D gene uncertain. The germline V gene has CDR1 SGHTA and CDR2 FQGNSA. The CDR3 extends over 15 amino acids. V lost 3 bases and J lost 8, with 17 bases in between. The complete variable domain, with remaining parts taken from reference TRBV7-2 and TRBJ2-1, reads GAGVSQSPSNKVTEKGKDVELRCDPISGHTALYWYRQSLGQGLEFLIYFQGNSAPDKSGLPSDRFSAERTGGSVSTLTIQRTQQEDSAVYLCASSFQPELVDEQFFGPGTRLTVL.

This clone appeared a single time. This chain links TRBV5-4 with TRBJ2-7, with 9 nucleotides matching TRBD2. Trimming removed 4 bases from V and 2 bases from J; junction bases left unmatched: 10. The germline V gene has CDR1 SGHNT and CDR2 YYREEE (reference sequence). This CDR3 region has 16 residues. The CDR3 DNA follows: TGTGCCAGCAGCCGGGGTAGCGGGAGTTCCCCCTACGAGCAGTACTTC. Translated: CASSRGSGSSPYEQYF.

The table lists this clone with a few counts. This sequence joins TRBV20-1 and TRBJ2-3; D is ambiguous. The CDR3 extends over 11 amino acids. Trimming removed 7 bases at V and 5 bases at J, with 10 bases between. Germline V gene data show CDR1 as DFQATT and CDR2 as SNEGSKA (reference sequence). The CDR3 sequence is CSVPVVDTQYF. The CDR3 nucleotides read TGCAGTGTCCCAGTTGTAGATACGCAGTATTTT.

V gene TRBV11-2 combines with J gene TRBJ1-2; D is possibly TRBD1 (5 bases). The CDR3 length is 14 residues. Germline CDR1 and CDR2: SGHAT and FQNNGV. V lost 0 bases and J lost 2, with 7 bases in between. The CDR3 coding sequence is TGTGCCAGCAGCTTAGACAGGGTCAACTATGGCTACACCTTC. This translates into CASSLDRVNYGYTF.